This T cell receptor (beta chain) was retrieved from a study of response to subunit inactivated influenza vaccine. TCRdb ran MiXCR on the RT-PCR reads and lists one entry per CDR3 protein. In the table there are more than 500,000 distinct CDR3 sequences, about 11% of which are singletons. The CDR3 has 13 amino acids. The germline V gene has CDR1 LGHNT and CDR2 FRNRAP. V shed 5 bases and J 6 bases; nucleotides not matched to a gene: 5. In this sample, this clonotype turned up a few times. In addition, the sample was reused for a study of T cells expressing NK-cell markers. As that study records: 5'RACE template switching with UMIs generated TCR beta cDNA. Investigators obtained TCR beta repertoires from sorted CD3+CD56+NKG2C+, CD3+CD56+NKG2C- and CD3+CD56-NKG2C+ T cells. Seven HCMV-seropositive donors and one seronegative donor made up the eight sequenced donors. Dominant NKG2C+ clonotypes made up roughly 1.0-7.5% of CD8+ T cells in roughly six donors. A handful of donors likewise had their CD3+CD56-NKG2C+ fraction led by these clonotypes.

The sequence was collected from a man aged 50 or older who received an inactivated influenza vaccine. The rearrangement joins TRBV12-5 to TRBJ2-3, with 7 bases matching TRBD1. The sample consisted of PBMCs from blood, taken on the day of vaccination. The CDR3 DNA is TGTGCTAGTGGTAAACAGGGGCCCGATACGCAGTATTTT. Residues: CASGKQGPDTQYF.